One and the same sample provided the 6 T cell receptor beta chains below, sequenced in a study of cytomegalovirus exposure and HLA in healthy donors. The PCR contained 60 Vbeta and 13 Jbeta primers. Using immunoSEQ multiplex PCR, the repertoire was profiled, and TCRdb retains in-frame clones only, with some absent. Of 160,000 or so clones listed, approximately 81% were seen once; the top ten hold roughly 7.6%. Sequenced sample: PBMCs. The receptors were gathered from a woman aged 25 to 39 in good health and CMV-seropositive.

The V and J genes are TRBV7-3 and TRBJ1-1, with D possibly TRBD1 on 5 matching bases. The germline V gene encodes CDR1 SGHTA and CDR2 FQGTGA. The CDR3 contains 14 residues. Trimming stripped 5 bases from V and 1 base from J, with 11 bases between. DNA of the CDR3: TGTGCCAGCAGCCTCGGACACTCGAACACTGAAGCTTTCTTT. Translated, it gives CASSLGHSNTEAFF.

This clone was observed a single time. The chain links TRBV19 to TRBJ1-1; 7 nucleotides agree with TRBD1. The CDR3 sequence is 13 residues long. Germline CDR1 and CDR2: LNHDA and SQIVND (reference sequence). Losses at the gene ends were 5 bases for V and 4 bases for J; bases not matched to a gene: 4. The CDR3 spells CASSPTGFTEAFF. The CDR3 DNA reads TGTGCCAGTAGTCCGACAGGGTTCACTGAAGCTTTCTTT.

The chain joins TRBV15 to TRBJ1-2, with D possibly matching TRBD1 (5 bases). The germline V gene has CDR1 LNHNV and CDR2 YYDKDF (reference sequence). The germline V and J ends were trimmed by 1 base and 5 bases, with 26 bases remaining between them. CDR3 length: 19 amino acids. CDR3 nucleotides: TGTGCCACCAGCAGAGTGGTCGGACAAGCGGGGTGGGGGTTTTATGGCTACACCTTC. It encodes CATSRVVGQAGWGFYGYTF.

The genes are TRBV7-2 and TRBJ2-1; D gene uncertain. With 1 base removed from V and 0 bases from J, the gap between germline ends came to 13 bases. Germline CDR1 reads SGHTA; CDR2 reads FQGNSA. The CDR3 runs to 17 residues. The CDR3 bases are TGTGCCAGCAGCTTAGAGTTCTATCCAAACTCCTACAATGAGCAGTTCTTC. This sequence encodes CASSLEFYPNSYNEQFF.

The chain has TRBV5-6 and TRBJ2-6; a weak D match, TRBD1 (6 bases). Germline V CDR1 and CDR2: SGHDT, YYEEEE. V lost 3 bases and J 0 bases, leaving 13 bases between the germline ends. The CDR3 covers 17 residues. The CDR3 sequence: CASSWWGPPSGANVLTF. CDR3 nucleotide sequence: TGTGCCAGCAGCTGGTGGGGGCCACCCTCTGGGGCCAACGTCCTGACTTTC.

This clone was found a few times. As DNA, the CDR3 is TGTGCCAGCAGCCACCCCAGGGCTGAGTCACCCCTCCACTTT. Protein product: CASSHPRAESPLHF. The chain carries TRBV4-2 and TRBJ1-6; possibly TRBD1 for D (5 bases). Trimming removed 3 bases at V and 10 bases at J, with 13 bases between. From germline, CDR1 is LGHNA and CDR2 YNFKEQ. This CDR3 has 14 amino acids.